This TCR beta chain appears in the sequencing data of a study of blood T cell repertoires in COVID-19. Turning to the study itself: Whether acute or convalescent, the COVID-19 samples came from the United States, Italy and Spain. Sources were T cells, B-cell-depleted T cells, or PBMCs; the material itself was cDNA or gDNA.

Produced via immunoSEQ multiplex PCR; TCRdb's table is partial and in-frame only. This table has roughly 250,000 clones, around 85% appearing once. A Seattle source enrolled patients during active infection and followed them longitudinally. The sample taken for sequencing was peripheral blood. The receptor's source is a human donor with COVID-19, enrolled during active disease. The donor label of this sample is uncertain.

CDR3 bases: TGTGCCAGCAGTGACGAGGGTGCCTCGGAAGCTTTCTTT. Residues: CASSDEGASEAFF. The chain links TRBV19 to TRBJ1-1; D not resolved. Looked up from germline, CDR1 is LNHDA and CDR2 is SQIVND (reference sequence). The CDR3 length is 13 residues. V shed 9 bases and J shed 8 bases, with 19 bases lying between them.